The clone carrying this TCR beta chain came up once. Germline CDR1 and CDR2: SQVTM and ANQGSEA. With 4 bases removed from V and 3 bases from J, the gap between germline ends came to 13 bases. The CDR3 runs to 13 residues. The record originates from a study of blood T cell repertoires in COVID-19. The study recruited people aged about 18 to 95 years across 20 to 30 US areas. Clones were sequenced by immunoSEQ multiplex PCR, and TCRdb holds only the in-frame ones, with some missing. The sample holds roughly 420,000 clones, 88% seen once. The chain combines TRBV29-1 with TRBJ2-7; D remains ambiguous. The sequence was obtained from a woman in her twenties or thirties with acute COVID-19. Sequenced sample: PBMCs or T cells enriched from blood (not recorded which). This CDR3 reads CSVAFDTYYEQYF. Here the CDR3 DNA reads TGCAGCGTTGCTTTCGACACCTACTACGAGCAGTACTTC.